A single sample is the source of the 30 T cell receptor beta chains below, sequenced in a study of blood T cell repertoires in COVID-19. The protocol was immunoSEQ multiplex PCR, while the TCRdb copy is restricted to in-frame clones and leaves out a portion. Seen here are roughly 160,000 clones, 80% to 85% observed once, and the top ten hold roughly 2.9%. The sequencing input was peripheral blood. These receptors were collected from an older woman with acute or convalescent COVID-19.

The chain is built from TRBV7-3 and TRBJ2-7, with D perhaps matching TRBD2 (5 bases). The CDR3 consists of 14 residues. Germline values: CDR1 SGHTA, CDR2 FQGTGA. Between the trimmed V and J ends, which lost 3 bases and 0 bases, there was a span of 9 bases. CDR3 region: CASSLSGNSYEQYF. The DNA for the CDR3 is TGTGCCAGCAGCTTGTCGGGGAACTCCTACGAGCAGTACTTC.

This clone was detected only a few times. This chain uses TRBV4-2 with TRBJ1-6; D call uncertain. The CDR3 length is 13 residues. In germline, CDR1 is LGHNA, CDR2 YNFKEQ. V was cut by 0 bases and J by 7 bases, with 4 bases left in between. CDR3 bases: TGTGCCAGCAGCCAAGATCTCAATTCACCCCTCCACTTT. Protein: CASSQDLNSPLHF.

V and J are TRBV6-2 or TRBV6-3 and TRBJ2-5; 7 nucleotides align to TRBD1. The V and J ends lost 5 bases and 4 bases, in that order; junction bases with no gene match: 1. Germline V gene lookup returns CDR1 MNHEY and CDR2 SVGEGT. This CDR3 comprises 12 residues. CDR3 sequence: CASSTGVETQYF. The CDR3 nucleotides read TGTGCCAGCAGTACAGGGGTAGAGACCCAGTACTTC.

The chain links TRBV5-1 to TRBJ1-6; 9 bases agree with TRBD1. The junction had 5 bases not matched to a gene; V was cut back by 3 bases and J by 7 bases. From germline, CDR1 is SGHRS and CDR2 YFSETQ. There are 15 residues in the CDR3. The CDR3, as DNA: TGCGCCAGCAGCTCCGGGGGACAGGGAAATTCACCCCTCCACTTT. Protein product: CASSSGGQGNSPLHF.

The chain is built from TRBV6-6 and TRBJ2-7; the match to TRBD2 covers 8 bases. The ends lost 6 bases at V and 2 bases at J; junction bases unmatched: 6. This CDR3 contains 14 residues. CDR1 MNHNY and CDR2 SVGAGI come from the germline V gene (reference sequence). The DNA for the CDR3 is TGTGCCAGCAGCCCGGGACTAGGCGCCTACGAGCAGTACTTC. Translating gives CASSPGLGAYEQYF.

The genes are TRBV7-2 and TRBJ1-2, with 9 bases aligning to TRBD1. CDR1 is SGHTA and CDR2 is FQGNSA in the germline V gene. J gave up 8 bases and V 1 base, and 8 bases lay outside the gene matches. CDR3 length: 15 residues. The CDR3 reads CASSLGSDRGLGYTF. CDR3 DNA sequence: TGTGCCAGCAGCTTAGGATCGGACAGGGGCCTCGGCTACACCTTC.

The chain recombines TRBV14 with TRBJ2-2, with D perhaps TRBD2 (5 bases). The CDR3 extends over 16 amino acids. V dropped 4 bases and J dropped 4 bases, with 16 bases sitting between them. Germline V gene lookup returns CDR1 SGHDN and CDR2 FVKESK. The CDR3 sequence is CASSPSGSHPTGELFF. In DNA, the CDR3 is TGTGCCAGCAGCCCCTCGGGATCCCATCCCACCGGGGAGCTGTTTTTT.

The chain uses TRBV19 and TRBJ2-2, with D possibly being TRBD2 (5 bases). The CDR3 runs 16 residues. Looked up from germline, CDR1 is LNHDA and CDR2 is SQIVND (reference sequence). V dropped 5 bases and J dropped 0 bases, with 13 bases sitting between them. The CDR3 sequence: CASSPLGISNTGELFF. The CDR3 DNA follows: TGTGCCAGTAGTCCCCTCGGGATATCGAACACCGGGGAGCTGTTTTTT. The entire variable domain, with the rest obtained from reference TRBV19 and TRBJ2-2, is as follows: DGGITQSPKYLFRKEGQNVTLSCEQNLNHDAMYWYRQDPGQGLRLIYYSQIVNDFQKGDIAEGYSVSREKKESFPLTVTSAQKNPTAFYLCASSPLGISNTGELFFGEGSRLTVL.

CDR3 sequence: CASRTDRSRTEAFF. CDR3 coding DNA: TGTGCCAGCAGGACCGACAGGAGCAGGACTGAAGCTTTCTTT. This chain links TRBV6-5 with TRBJ1-1; possible D gene TRBD1, 6 bases. Germline V gene data show CDR1 as MNHEY and CDR2 as SVGAGI. The CDR3 sequence is 14 residues long. Trimming left V 6 bases short and J 5 bases short, with 16 bases between.

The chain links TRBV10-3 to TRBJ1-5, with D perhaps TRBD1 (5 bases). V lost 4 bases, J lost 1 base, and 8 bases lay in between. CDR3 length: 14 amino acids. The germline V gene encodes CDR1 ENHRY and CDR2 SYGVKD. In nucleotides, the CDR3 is TGTGCCATCAGTGTCGGGGGGAGCAATCAGCCCCAGCATTTT. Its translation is CAISVGGSNQPQHF.

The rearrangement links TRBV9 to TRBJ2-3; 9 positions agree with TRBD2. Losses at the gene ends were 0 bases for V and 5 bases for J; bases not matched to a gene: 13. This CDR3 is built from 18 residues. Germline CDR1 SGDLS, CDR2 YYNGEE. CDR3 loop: CASSVEISGSPPGDTQYF. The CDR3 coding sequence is TGTGCCAGCAGCGTAGAAATTAGCGGGAGCCCTCCGGGAGATACGCAGTATTTT.

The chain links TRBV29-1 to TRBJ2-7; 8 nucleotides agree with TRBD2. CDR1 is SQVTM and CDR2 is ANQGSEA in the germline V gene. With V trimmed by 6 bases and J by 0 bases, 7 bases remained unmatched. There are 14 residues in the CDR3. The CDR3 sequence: CSVLLAASSYEQYF. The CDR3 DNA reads TGCAGCGTCTTACTAGCGGCTAGCTCCTACGAGCAGTACTTC.

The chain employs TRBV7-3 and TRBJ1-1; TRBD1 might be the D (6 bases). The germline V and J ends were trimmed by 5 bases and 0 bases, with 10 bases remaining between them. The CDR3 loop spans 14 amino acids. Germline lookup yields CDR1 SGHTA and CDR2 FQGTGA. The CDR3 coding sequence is TGTGCCAGCAGCCTCTACAGGGTGAACACTGAAGCTTTCTTT. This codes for CASSLYRVNTEAFF.

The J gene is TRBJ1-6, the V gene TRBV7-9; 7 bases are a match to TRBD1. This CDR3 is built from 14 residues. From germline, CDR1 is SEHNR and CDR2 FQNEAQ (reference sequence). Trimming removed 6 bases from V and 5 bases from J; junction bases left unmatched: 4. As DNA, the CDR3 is TGTGCCAGCAGGGCCGGGACAGATAATTCACCCCTCCACTTT. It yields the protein CASRAGTDNSPLHF.

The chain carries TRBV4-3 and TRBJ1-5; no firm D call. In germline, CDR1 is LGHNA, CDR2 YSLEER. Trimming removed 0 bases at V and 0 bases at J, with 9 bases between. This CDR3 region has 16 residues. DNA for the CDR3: TGCGCCAGCAGCCAAGATTGGCAGTATAGCAATCAGCCCCAGCATTTT. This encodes CASSQDWQYSNQPQHF.

The CDR3 loop reads CATSRDWANTIYF. The DNA for the CDR3 is TGTGCCACCAGCAGAGATTGGGCGAACACCATATATTTT. The chain employs TRBV15 and TRBJ1-3, with unresolved D. The CDR3 is 13 amino acids. The germline gives CDR1 LNHNV, CDR2 YYDKDF (reference sequence). Trimming shortened V by 0 bases and J by 7 bases, and 7 bases separated the two germline ends.

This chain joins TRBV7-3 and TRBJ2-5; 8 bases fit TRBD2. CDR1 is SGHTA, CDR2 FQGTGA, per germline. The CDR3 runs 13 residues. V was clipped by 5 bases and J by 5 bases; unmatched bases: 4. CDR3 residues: CASSKGLGETQYF. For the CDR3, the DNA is TGTGCCAGCAGCAAGGGACTAGGGGAGACCCAGTACTTC.

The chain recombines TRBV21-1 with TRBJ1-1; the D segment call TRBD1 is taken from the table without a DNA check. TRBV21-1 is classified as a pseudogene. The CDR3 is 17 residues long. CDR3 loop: CASSKGGTSVGDTEAFF. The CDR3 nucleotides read TGTGCCAGCAGCAAAGGGGGAACGTCGGTAGGGGACACTGAAGCTTTCTTT.

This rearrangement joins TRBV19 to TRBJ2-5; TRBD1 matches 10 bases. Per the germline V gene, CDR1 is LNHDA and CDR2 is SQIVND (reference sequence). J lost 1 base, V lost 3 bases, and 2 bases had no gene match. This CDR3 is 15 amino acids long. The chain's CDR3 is CASSIGTGAQETQYF. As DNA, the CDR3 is TGTGCCAGTAGTATCGGGACAGGGGCCCAAGAGACCCAGTACTTC.

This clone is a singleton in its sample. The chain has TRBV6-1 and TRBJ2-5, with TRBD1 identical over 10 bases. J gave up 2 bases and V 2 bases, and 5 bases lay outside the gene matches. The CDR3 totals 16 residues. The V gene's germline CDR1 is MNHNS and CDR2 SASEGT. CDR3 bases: TGTGCCAGCAGTGAACGTAGGGACAGGGGTCAAGAGACCCAGTACTTC. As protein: CASSERRDRGQETQYF.

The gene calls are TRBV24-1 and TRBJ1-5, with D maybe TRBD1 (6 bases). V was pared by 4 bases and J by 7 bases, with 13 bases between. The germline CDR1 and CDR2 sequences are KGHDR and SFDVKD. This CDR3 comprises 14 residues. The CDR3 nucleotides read TGTGCCACCAGTGACCCTACAGGGAAGCAGCCCCAGCATTTT. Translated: CATSDPTGKQPQHF.

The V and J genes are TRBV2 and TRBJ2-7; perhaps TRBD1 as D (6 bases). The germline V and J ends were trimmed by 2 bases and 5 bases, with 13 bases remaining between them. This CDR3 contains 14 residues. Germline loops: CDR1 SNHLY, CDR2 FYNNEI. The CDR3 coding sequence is TGTGCCAGCAGTGAACACAGGGTCAGGGACGAGCAGTACTTC. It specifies CASSEHRVRDEQYF.

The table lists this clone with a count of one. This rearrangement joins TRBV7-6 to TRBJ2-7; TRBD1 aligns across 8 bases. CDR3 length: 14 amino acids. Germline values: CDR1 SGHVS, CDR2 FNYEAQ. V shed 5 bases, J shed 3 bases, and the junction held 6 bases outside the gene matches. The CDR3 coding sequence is TGTGCCAGCAGCGGGTTAGGGACAGGCTACGAGCAGTACTTC. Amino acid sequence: CASSGLGTGYEQYF.

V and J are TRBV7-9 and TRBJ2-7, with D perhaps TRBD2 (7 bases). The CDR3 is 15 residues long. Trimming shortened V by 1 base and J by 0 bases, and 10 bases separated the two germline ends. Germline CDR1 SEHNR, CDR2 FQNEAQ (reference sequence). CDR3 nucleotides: TGTGCCAGCAGCTTAGGGGCGGGGGCCTCCTACGAGCAGTACTTC. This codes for CASSLGAGASYEQYF.

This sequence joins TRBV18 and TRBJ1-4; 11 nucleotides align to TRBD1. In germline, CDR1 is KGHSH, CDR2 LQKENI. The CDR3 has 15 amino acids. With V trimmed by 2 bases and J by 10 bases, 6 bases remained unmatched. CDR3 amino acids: CASSPRTGGEVKLFF. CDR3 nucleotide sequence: TGTGCCAGCTCACCAAGGACAGGGGGCGAAGTAAAACTGTTTTTT.

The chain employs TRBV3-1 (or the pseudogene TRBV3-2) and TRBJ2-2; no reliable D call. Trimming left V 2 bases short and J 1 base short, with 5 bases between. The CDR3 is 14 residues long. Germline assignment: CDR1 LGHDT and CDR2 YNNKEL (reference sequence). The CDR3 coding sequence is TGTGCCAGCAGCCAACAACAGAACACCGGGGAGCTGTTTTTT. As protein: CASSQQQNTGELFF.

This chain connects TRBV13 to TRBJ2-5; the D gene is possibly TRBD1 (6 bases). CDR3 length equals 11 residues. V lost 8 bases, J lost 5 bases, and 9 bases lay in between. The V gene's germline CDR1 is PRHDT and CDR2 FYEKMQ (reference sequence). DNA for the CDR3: TGTGCCAGCCAAAGGGGGGAGACCCAGTACTTC. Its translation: CASQRGETQYF.

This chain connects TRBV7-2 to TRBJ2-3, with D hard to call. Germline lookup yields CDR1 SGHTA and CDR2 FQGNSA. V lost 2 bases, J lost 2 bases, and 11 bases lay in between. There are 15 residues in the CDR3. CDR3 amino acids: CASSLSAFPTDTQYF. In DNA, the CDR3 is TGTGCCAGCAGCTTATCCGCGTTCCCCACAGATACGCAGTATTTT.

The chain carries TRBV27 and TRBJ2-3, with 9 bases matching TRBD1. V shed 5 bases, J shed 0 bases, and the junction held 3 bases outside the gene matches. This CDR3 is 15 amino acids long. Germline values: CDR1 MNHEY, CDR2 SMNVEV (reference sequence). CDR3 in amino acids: CASSLTGGSTDTQYF. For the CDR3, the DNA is TGTGCCAGCAGTCTGACAGGGGGTAGCACAGATACGCAGTATTTT.

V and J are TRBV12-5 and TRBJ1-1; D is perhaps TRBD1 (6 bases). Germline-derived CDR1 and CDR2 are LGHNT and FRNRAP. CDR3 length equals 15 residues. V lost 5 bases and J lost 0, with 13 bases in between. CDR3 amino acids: CASGPPRGLNTEAFF. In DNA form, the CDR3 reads TGTGCTAGTGGTCCCCCTAGGGGGTTGAACACTGAAGCTTTCTTT.